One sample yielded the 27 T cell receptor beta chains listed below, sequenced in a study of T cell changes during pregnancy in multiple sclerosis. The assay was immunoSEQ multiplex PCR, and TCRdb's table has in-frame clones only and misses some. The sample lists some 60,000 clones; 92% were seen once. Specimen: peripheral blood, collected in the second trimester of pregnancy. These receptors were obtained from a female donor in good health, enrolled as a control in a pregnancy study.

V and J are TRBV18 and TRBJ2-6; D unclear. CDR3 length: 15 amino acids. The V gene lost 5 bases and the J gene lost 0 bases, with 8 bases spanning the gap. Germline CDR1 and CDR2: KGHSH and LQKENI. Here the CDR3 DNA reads TGTGCCAGCTCAAACAGTGCCTCTGGGGCCAACGTCCTGACTTTC. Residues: CASSNSASGANVLTF.

The CDR3 loop reads CASSLSGKPYEQYF. In DNA form, the CDR3 reads TGTGCCAGCAGCCTTTCAGGGAAACCCTACGAGCAGTACTTC. V gene TRBV7-9 combines with J gene TRBJ2-7; TRBD1 is a possible D gene (5 bases). Trimming took 5 bases from V and 2 from J, leaving 13 bases between them. Germline V lookup: CDR1 SEHNR, CDR2 FQNEAQ (reference sequence). The CDR3 runs to 14 residues.

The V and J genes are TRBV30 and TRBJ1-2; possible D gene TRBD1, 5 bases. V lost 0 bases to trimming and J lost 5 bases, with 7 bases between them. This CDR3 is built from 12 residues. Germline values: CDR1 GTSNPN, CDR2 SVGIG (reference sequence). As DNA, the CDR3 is TGTGCCTGGAGTGTACGGGGGTATGGCTACACCTTC. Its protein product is CAWSVRGYGYTF.

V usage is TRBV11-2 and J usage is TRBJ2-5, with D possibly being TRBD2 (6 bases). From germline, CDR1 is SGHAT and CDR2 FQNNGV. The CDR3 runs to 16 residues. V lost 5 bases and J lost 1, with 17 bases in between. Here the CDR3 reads CASSTYEGTLQETQYF. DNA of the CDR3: TGTGCCAGCAGCACGTACGAGGGGACTCTCCAAGAGACCCAGTACTTC.

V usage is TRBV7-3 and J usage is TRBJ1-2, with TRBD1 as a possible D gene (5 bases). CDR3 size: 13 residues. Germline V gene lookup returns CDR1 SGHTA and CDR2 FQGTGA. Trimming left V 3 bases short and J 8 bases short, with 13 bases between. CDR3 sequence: CASSLGQSDGYTF. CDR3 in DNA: TGTGCCAGCAGCTTGGGGCAGTCGGACGGCTACACCTTC.

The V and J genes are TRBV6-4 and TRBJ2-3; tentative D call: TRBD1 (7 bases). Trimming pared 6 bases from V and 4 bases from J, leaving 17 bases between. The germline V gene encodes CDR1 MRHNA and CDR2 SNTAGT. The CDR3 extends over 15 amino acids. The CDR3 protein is CASSAQAGGSDTQYF. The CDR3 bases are TGTGCCAGCAGCGCCCAGGCAGGGGGGTCAGATACGCAGTATTTT.

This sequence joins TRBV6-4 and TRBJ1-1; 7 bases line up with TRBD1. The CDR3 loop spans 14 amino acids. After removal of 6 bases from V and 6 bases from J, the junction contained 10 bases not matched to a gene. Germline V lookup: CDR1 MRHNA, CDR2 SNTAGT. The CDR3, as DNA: TGTGCCAGCAGCCCGGACAGGAGCTCCGCTGAAGCTTTCTTT. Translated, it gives CASSPDRSSAEAFF.

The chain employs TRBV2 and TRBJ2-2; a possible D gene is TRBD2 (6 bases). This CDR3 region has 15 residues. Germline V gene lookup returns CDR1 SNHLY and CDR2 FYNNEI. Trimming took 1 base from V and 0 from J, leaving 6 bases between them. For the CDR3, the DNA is TGTGCCAGCAGTGAAGGGACTACGAACACCGGGGAGCTGTTTTTT. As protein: CASSEGTTNTGELFF.

The DNA for the CDR3 is TGTGCCAGCAGCTTAGCTGGAGGGATGAACACTGAAGCTTTCTTT. This gives the protein CASSLAGGMNTEAFF. V usage is TRBV7-9 and J usage is TRBJ1-1; D remains unclear. The CDR3 contains 15 residues. Trimming shortened V by 0 bases and J by 0 bases, and 8 bases separated the two germline ends. Germline CDR1 is SEHNR and CDR2 is FQNEAQ (reference sequence).

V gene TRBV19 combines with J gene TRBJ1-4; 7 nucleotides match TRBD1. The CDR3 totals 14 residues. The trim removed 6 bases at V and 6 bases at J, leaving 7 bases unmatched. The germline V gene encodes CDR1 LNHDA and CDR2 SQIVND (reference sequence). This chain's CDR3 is CASSLTGRYEKLFF. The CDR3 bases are TGTGCCAGTAGCCTGACAGGGCGGTATGAAAAACTGTTTTTT.

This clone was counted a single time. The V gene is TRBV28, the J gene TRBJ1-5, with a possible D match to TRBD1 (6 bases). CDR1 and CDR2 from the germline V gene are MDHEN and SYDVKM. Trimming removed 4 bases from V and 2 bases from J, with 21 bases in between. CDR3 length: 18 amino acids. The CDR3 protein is CASSSTIPDRFRNQPQHF. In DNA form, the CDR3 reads TGTGCCAGCAGTTCCACAATCCCCGACAGGTTTCGCAATCAGCCCCAGCATTTT. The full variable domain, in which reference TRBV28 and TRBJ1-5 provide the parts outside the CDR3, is DVKVTQSSRYLVKRTGEKVFLECVQDMDHENMFWYRQDPGLGLRLIYFSYDVKMKEKGDIPEGYSVSREKKERFSLILESASTNQTSMYLCASSSTIPDRFRNQPQHFGDGTRLSIL.

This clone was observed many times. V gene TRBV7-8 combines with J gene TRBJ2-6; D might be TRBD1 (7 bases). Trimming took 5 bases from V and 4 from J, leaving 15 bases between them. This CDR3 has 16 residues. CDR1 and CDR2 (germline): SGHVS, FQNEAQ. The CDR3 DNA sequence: TGTGCCAGCAGCAGAACAGGGGCGGGAGGGGCCAACGTCCTGACTTTC. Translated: CASSRTGAGGANVLTF.

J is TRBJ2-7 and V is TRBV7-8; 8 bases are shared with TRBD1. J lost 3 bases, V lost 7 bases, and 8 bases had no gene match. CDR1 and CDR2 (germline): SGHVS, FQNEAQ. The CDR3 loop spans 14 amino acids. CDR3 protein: CASTEGQAIYEQYF. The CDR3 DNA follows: TGTGCCAGCACCGAGGGACAGGCGATCTACGAGCAGTACTTC.

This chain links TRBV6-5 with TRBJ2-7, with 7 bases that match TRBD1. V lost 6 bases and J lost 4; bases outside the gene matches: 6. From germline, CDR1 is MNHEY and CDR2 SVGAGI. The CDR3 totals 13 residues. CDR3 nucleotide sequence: TGTGCCAGCAGCAGAGGGACAGATTACGAGCAGTACTTC. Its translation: CASSRGTDYEQYF.

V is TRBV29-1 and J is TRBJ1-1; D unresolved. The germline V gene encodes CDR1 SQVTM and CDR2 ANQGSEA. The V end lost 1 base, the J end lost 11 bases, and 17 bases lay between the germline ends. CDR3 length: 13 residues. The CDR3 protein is CSVEGEGRRMAFF. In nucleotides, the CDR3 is TGCAGCGTTGAAGGTGAGGGCCGGCGGATGGCTTTCTTT.

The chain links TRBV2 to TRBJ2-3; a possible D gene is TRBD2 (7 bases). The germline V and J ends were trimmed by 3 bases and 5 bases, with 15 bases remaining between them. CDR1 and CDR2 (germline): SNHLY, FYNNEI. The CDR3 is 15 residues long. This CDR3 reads CASSENGGRIDTQYF. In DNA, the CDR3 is TGTGCCAGCAGTGAGAACGGGGGGCGTATAGATACGCAGTATTTT. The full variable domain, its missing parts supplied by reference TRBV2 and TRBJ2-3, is EPEVTQTPSHQVTQMGQEVILRCVPISNHLYFYWYRQILGQKVEFLVSFYNNEISEKSEIFDDQFSVERPDGSNFTLKIRSTKLEDSAMYFCASSENGGRIDTQYFGPGTRLTVL.

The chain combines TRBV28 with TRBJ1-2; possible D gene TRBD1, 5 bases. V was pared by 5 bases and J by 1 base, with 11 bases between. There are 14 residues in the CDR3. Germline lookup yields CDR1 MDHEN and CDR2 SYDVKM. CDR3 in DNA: TGTGCCAGCAGTACCGCGGGGGGTAACTATGGCTACACCTTC. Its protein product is CASSTAGGNYGYTF.

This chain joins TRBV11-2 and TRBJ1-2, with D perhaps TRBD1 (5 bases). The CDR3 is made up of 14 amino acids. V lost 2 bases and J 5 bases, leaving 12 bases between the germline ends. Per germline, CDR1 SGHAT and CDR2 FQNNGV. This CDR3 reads CASSLPTEFYGYTF. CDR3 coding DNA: TGTGCCAGCAGCTTACCGACAGAATTTTATGGCTACACCTTC. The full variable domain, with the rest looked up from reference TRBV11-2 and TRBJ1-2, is EAGVAQSPRYKIIEKRQSVAFWCNPISGHATLYWYQQILGQGPKLLIQFQNNGVVDDSQLPKDRFSAERLKGVDSTLKIQPAKLEDSAVYLCASSLPTEFYGYTFGSGTRLTVV.

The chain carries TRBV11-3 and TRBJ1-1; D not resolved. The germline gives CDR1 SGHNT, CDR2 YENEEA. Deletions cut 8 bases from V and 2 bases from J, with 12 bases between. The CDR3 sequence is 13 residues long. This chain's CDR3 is CASLFSFNTEAFF. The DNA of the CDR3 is TGTGCCAGCCTATTTAGTTTTAACACTGAAGCTTTCTTT.

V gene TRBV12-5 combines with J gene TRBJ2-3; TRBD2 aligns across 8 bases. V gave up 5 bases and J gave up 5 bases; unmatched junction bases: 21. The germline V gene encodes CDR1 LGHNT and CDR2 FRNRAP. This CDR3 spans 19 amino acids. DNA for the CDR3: TGTGCTAGTGGTCTATCGGATAAAGCGGGAGAAGTGTGGATAGATACGCAGTATTTT. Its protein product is CASGLSDKAGEVWIDTQYF.

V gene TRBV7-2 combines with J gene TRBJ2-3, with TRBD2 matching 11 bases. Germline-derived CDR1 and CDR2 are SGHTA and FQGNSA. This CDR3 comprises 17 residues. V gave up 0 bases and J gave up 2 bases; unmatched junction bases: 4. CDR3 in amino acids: CASSLAGTSGNTDTQYF. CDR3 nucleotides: TGTGCCAGCAGCTTAGCGGGGACTAGCGGCAACACAGATACGCAGTATTTT.

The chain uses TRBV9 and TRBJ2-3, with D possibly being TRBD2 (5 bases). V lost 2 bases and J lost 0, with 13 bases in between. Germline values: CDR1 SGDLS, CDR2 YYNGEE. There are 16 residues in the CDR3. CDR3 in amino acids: CASSVFAGPSTDTQYF. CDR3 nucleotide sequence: TGTGCCAGCAGCGTCTTTGCGGGTCCTAGCACAGATACGCAGTATTTT.

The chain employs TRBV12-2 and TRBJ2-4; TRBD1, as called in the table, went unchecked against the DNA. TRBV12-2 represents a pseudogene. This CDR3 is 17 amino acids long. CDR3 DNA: TGTGCAAGTCGCGCCTACCGAAAACGGGACAGGGGGAACATTCAGTACTTC. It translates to CASRAYRKRDRGNIQYF.

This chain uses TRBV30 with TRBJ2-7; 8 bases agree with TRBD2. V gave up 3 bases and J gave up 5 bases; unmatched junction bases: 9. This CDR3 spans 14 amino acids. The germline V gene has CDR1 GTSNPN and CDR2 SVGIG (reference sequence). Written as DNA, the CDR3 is TGTGCCTGGAGCCGGGGGGGGTTGCTTGACGAGCAGTACTTC. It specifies CAWSRGGLLDEQYF.

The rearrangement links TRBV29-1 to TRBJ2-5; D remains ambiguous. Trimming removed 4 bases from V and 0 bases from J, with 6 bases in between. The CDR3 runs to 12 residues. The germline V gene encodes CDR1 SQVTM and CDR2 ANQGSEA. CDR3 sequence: CSVGAYQETQYF. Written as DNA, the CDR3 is TGCAGCGTTGGGGCGTACCAAGAGACCCAGTACTTC.

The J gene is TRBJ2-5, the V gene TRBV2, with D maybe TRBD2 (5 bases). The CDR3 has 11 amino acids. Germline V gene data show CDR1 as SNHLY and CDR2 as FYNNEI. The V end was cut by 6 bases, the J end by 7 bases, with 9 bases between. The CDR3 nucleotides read TGTGCCAGCAGAGCTGAGGGGACCCAGTACTTC. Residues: CASRAEGTQYF.

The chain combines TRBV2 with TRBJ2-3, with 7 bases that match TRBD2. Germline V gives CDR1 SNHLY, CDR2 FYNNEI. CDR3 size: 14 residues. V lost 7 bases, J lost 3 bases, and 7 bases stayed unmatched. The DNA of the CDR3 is TGTGCCAGCAACGCGGGAGTGAGGACAGATACGCAGTATTTT. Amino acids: CASNAGVRTDTQYF.